The clone carrying this T cell receptor (beta chain) was seen a few times. Its antigen is unidentified. This entry comes from a study of T cells in Graves' hyperthyroidism and ophthalmopathy. TCR beta CDR3 sequences were amplified from RNA transcripts. A set of HTBI primers served as the primers for a first-round RT-PCR of the TCR CDR3. Using its own MiXCR run on the multiplex PCR reads, TCRdb lists one record per CDR3 protein. The sample carries around 580,000 distinct CDR3 sequences, more than 45% recorded once. No ophthalmopathy progression within 18 months constituted stable Graves' hyperthyroidism. Exclusions: uncontrolled infection, other autoimmune disease, pregnancy, lactation. Whole-study findings and limits: Ophthalmopathy was model-predicted a median approximately 6.9 months pre-onset. Most expanded thyroid clonotypes above 0.001 also appeared in blood.

The germline V gene encodes CDR1 SEHNR and CDR2 FQNEAQ (reference sequence). Trimming at V came to 4 bases and at J to 3 bases, leaving 8 bases not matched to a gene. The CDR3 covers 16 residues. The sequence was obtained from a woman between 18 and 29 years old with Graves' hyperthyroidism. Sequenced material: peripheral blood or thyroid tissue (not recorded which). V usage is TRBV7-9 and J usage is TRBJ1-4; TRBD1 matches at 7 bases. CDR3 loop: CASSWNRGRANEKLFF. The CDR3 bases are TGTGCCAGCAGCTGGAACAGGGGAAGGGCTAATGAAAAACTGTTTTTT. Using reference TRBV7-9 and TRBJ1-4 for the parts outside the CDR3, the full variable domain is DTGVSQNPRHKITKRGQNVTFRCDPISEHNRLYWYRQTLGQGPEFLTYFQNEAQLEKSRLLSDRFSAERPKGSFSTLEIQRTEQGDSAMYLCASSWNRGRANEKLFFGSGTQLSVL.